The 30 T cell receptor beta chains listed next were all sequenced from one sample in a study of cytomegalovirus exposure and HLA in healthy donors. The PCR was carried out with 60 Vbeta primers and 13 Jbeta primers. Data came from immunoSEQ multiplex PCR; TCRdb stores just in-frame clones and leaves some out. The data show roughly 130,000 clones, about 86% seen once. Sequencing used PBMCs. The receptors derive from a man aged 18 to 29 in good health and CMV-seronegative.

This clone has just one count. J is TRBJ1-2 and V is TRBV4-1, with 7 positions matching TRBD1. CDR1 is MGHRA and CDR2 is YSYEKL in the germline V gene. The V gene end was trimmed by 1 base and the J gene end by 8 bases; junction bases not matched to a gene: 16. CDR3 length: 17 residues. This CDR3 is CASSQVLPGQRVGGYTF. CDR3 sequence (DNA): TGCGCCAGCAGCCAAGTACTTCCGGGACAGAGGGTGGGCGGCTACACCTTC.

J is TRBJ2-7 and V is TRBV6-5, with TRBD1 matching 8 bases. Germline V gene data show CDR1 as MNHEY and CDR2 as SVGAGI. The V segment lost 7 bases and the J segment 5 bases; nucleotides outside the gene matches: 7. There are 13 residues in the CDR3. The CDR3 bases are TGTGCCAGCATTGATGACAGGGGCCACGAGCAGTACTTC. This translates into CASIDDRGHEQYF.

A single count supports this clone. The CDR3 loop is CASSPNSGRTGDTEAFF. The CDR3 nucleotides are TGTGCCAGCAGCCCGAATTCAGGACGGACGGGGGACACTGAAGCTTTCTTT. V usage is TRBV9 and J usage is TRBJ1-1; D may be TRBD1 (5 bases). Germline CDR1 and CDR2: SGDLS and YYNGEE. Trimming removed 4 bases from V and 3 bases from J, with 22 bases in between. The CDR3 consists of 17 residues.

The V gene is TRBV11-2, the J gene TRBJ2-5; TRBD2 aligns across 8 bases. The V and J ends lost 3 bases and 5 bases, in that order; junction bases with no gene match: 14. Per the germline V gene, CDR1 is SGHAT and CDR2 is FQNNGV. The CDR3 covers 17 residues. The CDR3 DNA reads as TGTGCCAGCAGCTTTGGCGTAGTTCGTCCGGGGGGGGAGACCCAGTACTTC. Translation gives CASSFGVVRPGGETQYF.

The chain uses TRBV13 and TRBJ2-5, with D possibly matching TRBD1 (6 bases). The CDR3 loop spans 13 amino acids. Germline lookup yields CDR1 PRHDT and CDR2 FYEKMQ (reference sequence). V lost 3 bases and J lost 5, with 10 bases in between. Written as DNA, the CDR3 is TGTGCCAGCAGCTTTTGGGGGCGGGAGACCCAGTACTTC. It encodes CASSFWGRETQYF. Filled out from reference TRBV13 and TRBJ2-5, the complete variable domain reads AAGVIQSPRHLIKEKRETATLKCYPIPRHDTVYWYQQGPGQDPQFLISFYEKMQSDKGSIPDRFSAQQFSDYHSELNMSSLELGDSALYFCASSFWGRETQYFGPGTRLLVL.

This chain joins TRBV6-5 and TRBJ1-1; D is uncertain. CDR1 and CDR2 from the germline V gene are MNHEY and SVGAGI. V was trimmed by 6 bases and J by 4 bases, leaving 12 bases between them. The CDR3 sequence is 13 residues long. CDR3 in DNA: TGTGCCAGCAGCTATTGGTTCGGCACTGAAGCTTTCTTT. It specifies CASSYWFGTEAFF.

This rearrangement joins TRBV5-4 to TRBJ2-5; 10 bases fit TRBD1. CDR3 length: 14 residues. CDR1 is SGHNT, CDR2 YYREEE, per germline (reference sequence). V trimming: 4 bases; J trimming: 3 bases; junction bases outside the gene matches: 3. CDR3 in DNA: TGTGCCAGCAGCCGGACAGGGGGAAAAGAGACCCAGTACTTC. Protein sequence: CASSRTGGKETQYF.

This clone was found a few times. The chain has TRBV29-1 and TRBJ1-2; D is possibly TRBD1 (5 bases). Trimming removed 4 bases from V and 2 bases from J, with 11 bases in between. Germline CDR1 and CDR2: SQVTM and ANQGSEA. The CDR3 runs 13 residues. The CDR3 DNA reads as TGCAGCGTTGGGACAACACCAAACTATGGCTACACCTTC. Its protein product is CSVGTTPNYGYTF.

This clone was counted between two and nine times. The rearrangement links TRBV5-1 to TRBJ2-7, with D tentatively TRBD2 (6 bases). CDR3 size: 16 residues. V was pared by 0 bases and J by 0 bases, with 13 bases between. Germline assignment: CDR1 SGHRS and CDR2 YFSETQ. The DNA for the CDR3 is TGCGCCAGCAGCTTGGTTATGGGGGGAAGCTCCTACGAGCAGTACTTC. It is translated as CASSLVMGGSSYEQYF.

The chain uses TRBV29-1 and TRBJ2-1, with D possibly being TRBD2 (7 bases). In germline, CDR1 is SQVTM, CDR2 ANQGSEA. The CDR3 has 14 amino acids. V shed 3 bases and J shed 2 bases, with 11 bases lying between them. The CDR3 here is CSVEGGAAYNEQFF. The CDR3, as DNA: TGCAGCGTTGAGGGGGGGGCCGCCTACAATGAGCAGTTCTTC.

The genes are TRBV7-8 and TRBJ1-4; 9 bases fit TRBD1. CDR1 SGHVS and CDR2 FQNEAQ come from the germline V gene. There are 16 residues in the CDR3. V shed 5 bases and J 7 bases; nucleotides not matched to a gene: 11. The CDR3 DNA is TGTGCCAGCAGCGACCGTACAGGGGGCAGTGTTGAAAAACTGTTTTTT. Translated, it gives CASSDRTGGSVEKLFF.

The chain is built from TRBV7-9 and TRBJ2-5; tentative D call: TRBD2 (7 bases). V was cut by 5 bases and J by 5 bases, with 18 bases left in between. CDR1 and CDR2 from the germline V gene are SEHNR and FQNEAQ (reference sequence). There are 15 residues in the CDR3. CDR3 in DNA: TGTGCCAGCAGCGTAGAGGGGGGGGGAATGGAGACCCAGTACTTC. Its translation: CASSVEGGGMETQYF.

The CDR3 loop is CASTTANYGYTF. The CDR3 nucleotides are TGTGCCAGCACGACAGCTAACTATGGCTACACCTTC. V usage is TRBV25-1 and J usage is TRBJ1-2; tentative D call: TRBD1 (5 bases). This CDR3 is built from 12 residues. CDR1 and CDR2 (germline): MGHDK, SYGVNS. V was trimmed by 7 bases and J by 0 bases, leaving 6 bases between them.

Concerning this clone: Relative to the germline gene, one junction end is altered; a read error may explain this. The V gene is TRBV30, the J gene TRBJ1-1, with 8 bases fitting TRBD1. There are 13 residues in the CDR3. CDR1 is GTSNPN and CDR2 is SVGIG in the germline V gene (reference sequence). The CDR3 protein is CAWTGRSGTEAFF. The CDR3 DNA is TGTGCTTGGACAGGGCGATCGGGCACTGAAGCTTTCTTT.

J is TRBJ1-1 and V is TRBV9; 9 bases line up with TRBD1. After removal of 0 bases from V and 8 bases from J, the junction contained 2 bases not matched to a gene. Germline V gives CDR1 SGDLS, CDR2 YYNGEE. The CDR3 consists of 13 residues. This CDR3 reads CASSVVGTGEAFF. The CDR3 bases are TGTGCCAGCAGCGTAGTCGGGACAGGGGAAGCTTTCTTT.

The chain couples TRBV10-1 to TRBJ2-1, with 9 positions matching TRBD2. Germline values: CDR1 WNHNN, CDR2 SYGVQD (reference sequence). The V gene end was trimmed by 3 bases and the J gene end by 5 bases; junction bases not matched to a gene: 5. The CDR3 totals 15 residues. Here the CDR3 reads CASSDQRGANNEQFF. The DNA of the CDR3 is TGCGCCAGCAGTGATCAGCGGGGGGCCAACAATGAGCAGTTCTTC.

The V call is TRBV18, the J call TRBJ2-7; 12 bases fit TRBD2. Trimming took 0 bases from V and 10 from J; bases not matched to a gene: 16. Germline V gene data show CDR1 as KGHSH and CDR2 as LQKENI. The CDR3 has 18 residues. This chain's CDR3 is CASSPPGLAGNPGVPQYF. CDR3 sequence (DNA): TGTGCCAGCTCACCACCGGGACTAGCGGGCAATCCAGGCGTCCCACAGTACTTC.

V usage is TRBV19 and J usage is TRBJ1-2, with a possible D match to TRBD1 (5 bases). Germline CDR1 LNHDA, CDR2 SQIVND (reference sequence). V was cut by 8 bases and J by 4 bases, with 8 bases left in between. This CDR3 region has 11 residues. This chain's CDR3 is CASAGVYGYTF. The CDR3 region has the DNA TGTGCCAGTGCGGGGGTCTATGGCTACACCTTC.

The rearrangement joins TRBV19 to TRBJ2-1; 13 nucleotides line up with TRBD2. Germline CDR1 and CDR2: LNHDA and SQIVND (reference sequence). The CDR3 is made up of 16 amino acids. V trimming: 4 bases; J trimming: 4 bases; junction bases outside the gene matches: 4. Written as DNA, the CDR3 is TGTGCCAGTAGTACCGAACTAGCGGGGGGGTACAATGAGCAGTTCTTC. Translated: CASSTELAGGYNEQFF.

CDR3 loop: CAILSPSGDTYEQYF. In DNA, the CDR3 is TGTGCCATCCTGTCCCCTAGCGGGGATACCTACGAGCAGTACTTC. V gene TRBV2 combines with J gene TRBJ2-7; 9 bases are a match to TRBD2. The CDR3 contains 15 residues. V trimming: 10 bases; J trimming: 2 bases; junction bases outside the gene matches: 12. Germline loops: CDR1 SNHLY, CDR2 FYNNEI.

The rearrangement uses TRBV7-9 and TRBJ1-1; maybe TRBD1 (6 bases). CDR1 and CDR2 (germline): SEHNR, FQNEAQ (reference sequence). The CDR3 extends over 15 amino acids. V lost 5 bases, J lost 4 bases, and 17 bases lay in between. The CDR3 bases are TGTGCCAGCAGCAAACGTACAGGGTCGTTCACTGAAGCTTTCTTT. Protein: CASSKRTGSFTEAFF.

The chain employs TRBV7-3 and TRBJ2-3; 9 bases match TRBD1. This CDR3 contains 14 residues. With V trimmed by 3 bases and J by 4 bases, 2 bases remained unmatched. The germline gives CDR1 SGHTA, CDR2 FQGTGA. This chain's CDR3 is CASSLWTGADTQYF. The CDR3 DNA sequence: TGTGCCAGCAGCTTGTGGACAGGGGCAGATACGCAGTATTTT.

V gene TRBV6-5 combines with J gene TRBJ2-5, with 9 positions matching TRBD2. The CDR3 is 16 amino acids. V was clipped by 0 bases and J by 6 bases; unmatched bases: 8. Germline V gene sequence: CDR1 MNHEY, CDR2 SVGAGI. The DNA of the CDR3 is TGTGCCAGCAGTTACTCTTCGCGGGGGGGCCCAAAGACCCAGTACTTC. Amino acid sequence: CASSYSSRGGPKTQYF.

V usage is TRBV11-1 and J usage is TRBJ2-5; D not resolved. This CDR3 spans 13 amino acids. Germline values: CDR1 SGHAT, CDR2 FQDESV (reference sequence). Trimming removed 6 bases from V and 2 bases from J, with 10 bases in between. The CDR3 spells CASRRQEQETQYF. CDR3 sequence (DNA): TGTGCCAGCAGGCGACAAGAACAAGAGACCCAGTACTTC.

The rearrangement links TRBV10-3 to TRBJ1-1; maybe TRBD1 (5 bases). The V and J ends lost 9 bases and 3 bases respectively, with 20 bases between them. The germline V gene has CDR1 ENHRY and CDR2 SYGVKD. The CDR3 runs 15 residues. CDR3 in DNA: TGTGCCATTCTGGACGGGGGGGGGATGGACACTGAAGCTTTCTTT. Translated, it gives CAILDGGGMDTEAFF.

This clone was recorded a few times. The chain combines TRBV5-1 with TRBJ2-5, with TRBD2 as a possible D gene (6 bases). Germline V CDR1 and CDR2: SGHRS, YFSETQ. Trimming took 0 bases from V and 5 from J, leaving 20 bases between them. The CDR3 runs to 17 residues. The chain's CDR3 is CASSLARLVGNPETQYF. The CDR3 DNA follows: TGCGCCAGCAGCTTGGCCAGACTAGTAGGGAATCCGGAGACCCAGTACTTC. Variable domain in full (rest from reference TRBV5-1 and TRBJ2-5): KAGVTQTPRYLIKTRGQQVTLSCSPISGHRSVSWYQQTPGQGLQFLFEYFSETQRNKGNFPGRFSGRQFSNSRSEMNVSTLELGDSALYLCASSLARLVGNPETQYFGPGTRLLVL.

This clone was picked up a small number of times. The chain combines TRBV30 with TRBJ1-2; TRBD1 matches 7 bases. The CDR3 spans 12 residues. The V gene's germline CDR1 is GTSNPN and CDR2 SVGIG (reference sequence). The V and J ends lost 2 bases and 8 bases, in that order; junction bases with no gene match: 5. As DNA, the CDR3 is TGTGCCTGGAGTACCATAGGGGGCGGCTACACCTTC. It codes for CAWSTIGGGYTF. Full variable domain (outside the CDR3, taken from reference TRBV30 and TRBJ1-2): SQTIHQWPATLVQPVGSPLSLECTVEGTSNPNLYWYRQAAGRGLQLLFYSVGIGQISSEVPQNLSASRPQDRQFILSSKKLLLSDSGFYLCAWSTIGGGYTFGSGTRLTVV.

This chain connects TRBV4-3 to TRBJ2-5; 7 nucleotides match TRBD1. The CDR3 has 14 amino acids. The germline gives CDR1 LGHNA, CDR2 YSLEER. With 8 bases clipped from V and 0 bases from J, the junction kept 6 bases outside the gene matches. CDR3: CASGSTGNQETQYF. For the CDR3, the DNA is TGCGCCAGCGGTTCGACAGGGAACCAAGAGACCCAGTACTTC.

The chain joins TRBV27 to TRBJ2-7, with unresolved D. CDR1 MNHEY and CDR2 SMNVEV come from the germline V gene (reference sequence). V gave up 2 bases and J gave up 1 base, with 6 bases separating them. The CDR3 is 13 amino acids. Written as DNA, the CDR3 is TGTGCCAGCAGTTTAGGGCAGTCCTACGAGCAGTACTTC. This gives the protein CASSLGQSYEQYF.

The chain couples TRBV4-2 to TRBJ1-1; D remains ambiguous. CDR3 length equals 15 residues. Trimming stripped 1 base from V and 0 bases from J, with 9 bases between. Germline lookup yields CDR1 LGHNA and CDR2 YNFKEQ. The CDR3 sequence: CASSQVPGVNTEAFF. The DNA of the CDR3 is TGTGCCAGCAGCCAAGTACCAGGCGTGAACACTGAAGCTTTCTTT.